Each of the 28 T cell receptor beta chains below was sequenced from the same sample in a study of CD8+CD57+ T cells in acquired aplastic anemia. Genomic DNA was employed as the template in profiling TCR beta VDJ and CDR3. TCRdb re-analysed the reads in MiXCR, keeping a single row per CDR3 protein. The data show roughly 130,000 distinct CDR3 sequences, 48% seen once. The sample taken for sequencing was sorted CD4+, CD8+, or CD8+CD57+ T cells (not recorded which) from PBMCs. These receptors all stem from a human donor in good health, serving as a control.

This clonotype was seen only a few times. The rearrangement links TRBV24-1 to TRBJ2-1, with 10 bases fitting TRBD2. Germline V gives CDR1 KGHDR, CDR2 SFDVKD. V lost 9 bases, J lost 6 bases, and 4 bases stayed unmatched. The CDR3 extends over 13 amino acids. In DNA form, the CDR3 reads TGTGCCACCCAGCGGGGGGGCATCAATGAGCAGTTCTTC. This codes for CATQRGGINEQFF.

This chain joins TRBV30 and TRBJ1-1; maybe TRBD1 (5 bases). Germline CDR1 reads GTSNPN; CDR2 reads SVGIG (reference sequence). V shed 0 bases and J shed 2 bases, with 16 bases lying between them. CDR3 size: 16 residues. The CDR3 DNA reads TGTGCCTGGAGTGTCCCAGGGTGGGAGCGCAACACTGAAGCTTTCTTT. It translates to CAWSVPGWERNTEAFF.

The J gene is TRBJ1-1, the V gene TRBV20-1; TRBD1 is a possible D gene (6 bases). The ends were cut back, 3 bases at V and 3 bases at J, with 14 bases in the middle. This CDR3 spans 14 amino acids. Germline V gives CDR1 DFQATT, CDR2 SNEGSKA (reference sequence). This CDR3 is CSARQGHRDTEAFF. The CDR3 bases are TGCAGTGCTAGGCAGGGGCATCGGGACACTGAAGCTTTCTTT.

This clonotype was detected ten times or more. This sequence joins TRBV30 and TRBJ2-7, with D maybe TRBD1 (6 bases). CDR3 length: 13 residues. The V gene's germline CDR1 is GTSNPN and CDR2 SVGIG (reference sequence). Trimming removed 2 bases from V and 3 bases from J, with 11 bases in between. The CDR3 DNA reads as TGTGCCTGGAGTATGGGACACGACTACGAGCAGTACTTC. It is translated as CAWSMGHDYEQYF. The entire variable domain, with the rest obtained from reference TRBV30 and TRBJ2-7, is as follows: SQTIHQWPATLVQPVGSPLSLECTVEGTSNPNLYWYRQAAGRGLQLLFYSVGIGQISSEVPQNLSASRPQDRQFILSSKKLLLSDSGFYLCAWSMGHDYEQYFGPGTRLTVT.

The gene calls are TRBV6-2 or TRBV6-3 and TRBJ1-2, with 7 nucleotides matching TRBD1. This CDR3 comprises 14 residues. With 10 bases clipped from V and 2 bases from J, the junction kept 10 bases outside the gene matches. Germline values: CDR1 MNHEY, CDR2 SVGEGT. The chain's CDR3 is CAIMGTDLNYGYTF. CDR3 DNA: TGTGCCATCATGGGGACAGACCTGAACTATGGCTACACCTTC.

This clonotype occurred many times. The V and J genes are TRBV20-1 and TRBJ1-2, with 7 bases fitting TRBD1. Looked up from germline, CDR1 is DFQATT and CDR2 is SNEGSKA (reference sequence). V was clipped by 6 bases and J by 4 bases; unmatched bases: 11. The CDR3 spans 14 residues. CDR3 loop: CSASTGVGLYGYTF. In nucleotides, the CDR3 is TGCAGTGCGTCAACAGGGGTTGGCCTCTATGGCTACACCTTC.

At least ten counts were recorded for this clonotype. The rearrangement links TRBV7-2 to TRBJ1-2, with a possible D match to TRBD1 (5 bases). With 3 bases removed from V and 0 bases from J, the gap between germline ends came to 17 bases. The CDR3 covers 17 residues. Germline CDR1 SGHTA, CDR2 FQGNSA. CDR3: CASSFLVTGLTNYGYTF. Here the CDR3 DNA reads TGTGCCAGCAGCTTTTTAGTTACAGGTTTAACTAACTATGGCTACACCTTC.

This chain connects TRBV5-1 to TRBJ1-1; D is ambiguous. V lost 7 bases, J lost 3 bases, and 13 bases lay in between. CDR3 length: 13 amino acids. CDR1 and CDR2 (germline): SGHRS, YFSETQ. The CDR3 coding sequence is TGCGCCAGCGGCGACTTTGGGGACACTGAAGCTTTCTTT. Translating gives CASGDFGDTEAFF.

This clonotype was seen at least ten times. V usage is TRBV7-2 and J usage is TRBJ2-2; TRBD2 agrees at 15 bases. Trimming cost V 5 bases and J 2 bases; bases outside gene matches: 9. The CDR3 runs 19 residues. Germline V gene sequence: CDR1 SGHTA, CDR2 FQGNSA. Written as DNA, the CDR3 is TGTGCCAGCAGCCCGCGAAAGGGACTAGCGGGGGGAAACACCGGGGAGCTGTTTTTT. Translation gives CASSPRKGLAGGNTGELFF.

This clonotype was found many times. The V and J genes are TRBV9 and TRBJ2-5, with 10 bases aligning to TRBD2. The CDR3 is 15 residues long. Germline assignment: CDR1 SGDLS and CDR2 YYNGEE. Trimming took 7 bases from V and 3 from J; bases not matched to a gene: 9. CDR3 protein: CASGRRGTSEETQYF. In DNA, the CDR3 is TGTGCCAGCGGCCGGCGCGGGACTAGCGAAGAGACCCAGTACTTC.

The CDR3 nucleotides are TGTGCCACCAGTGACCAGTACAATGAGCAGTTCTTC. Residues: CATSDQYNEQFF. The chain is built from TRBV24-1 and TRBJ2-1; D gene unclear. This CDR3 has 12 amino acids. Looked up from germline, CDR1 is KGHDR and CDR2 is SFDVKD. Trimming stripped 4 bases from V and 4 bases from J, with 4 bases between.

The chain employs TRBV4-1 and TRBJ1-4; 8 bases map to TRBD1. V shed 7 bases and J 7 bases; nucleotides not matched to a gene: 11. In germline, CDR1 is MGHRA, CDR2 YSYEKL. This CDR3 is built from 15 residues. As DNA, the CDR3 is TGCGCCAGCACCACTTCGGCAGGGGGCTTTGAAAAACTGTTTTTT. This encodes CASTTSAGGFEKLFF.

This clonotype was counted ten times or more. This chain joins TRBV12-3 or TRBV12-4 and TRBJ1-2, with D tentatively TRBD1 (5 bases). The CDR3 sequence is 12 residues long. V lost 8 bases and J lost 7, with 14 bases in between. CDR3 sequence reads: CASGAVVRGYTF. The CDR3 region has the DNA TGTGCCAGCGGGGCGGTCGTGCGTGGCTACACCTTC.

This chain joins TRBV25-1 and TRBJ2-2, with 8 bases that match TRBD2. V gave up 7 bases and J gave up 7 bases; unmatched junction bases: 8. The CDR3 extends over 14 amino acids. CDR1 is MGHDK and CDR2 is SYGVNS in the germline V gene. For the CDR3, the DNA is TGTGCCAGCACCGGAATCGGGGGGGACGGGGAGCTGTTTTTT. It specifies CASTGIGGDGELFF.

This clonotype was found many times. The chain combines TRBV19 with TRBJ1-2; 8 nucleotides match TRBD1. Looked up from germline, CDR1 is LNHDA and CDR2 is SQIVND (reference sequence). With V trimmed by 6 bases and J by 4 bases, 7 bases remained unmatched. This CDR3 spans 14 amino acids. CDR3 nucleotide sequence: TGTGCCAGTAGGTCGACAGGGGAGTTCTATGGCTACACCTTC. Translating it yields CASRSTGEFYGYTF.

This clonotype has just a few counts. The chain is built from TRBV10-3 and TRBJ2-7; 15 bases align to TRBD2. V shed 2 bases and J 2 bases; nucleotides not matched to a gene: 4. The CDR3 has 17 amino acids. The germline gives CDR1 ENHRY, CDR2 SYGVKD. The CDR3: CAISELRTSGGAYEQYF. The CDR3 DNA is TGTGCCATCAGTGAGCTCCGGACTAGCGGGGGGGCCTACGAGCAGTACTTC.

This clonotype was counted a few times. This chain uses TRBV29-1 with TRBJ1-2; TRBD1 agrees at 8 bases. The V segment lost 3 bases and the J segment 7 bases; nucleotides outside the gene matches: 1. Germline V gene data show CDR1 as SQVTM and CDR2 as ANQGSEA. The CDR3 contains 11 residues. The CDR3 bases are TGCAGCGTTGACAGGGGGCCTGGCTACACCTTC. Translation: CSVDRGPGYTF.

This clonotype has just a few counts. This chain connects TRBV9 to TRBJ1-6; D is unclear. Germline CDR1 is SGDLS and CDR2 is YYNGEE. The CDR3 contains 15 residues. V lost 0 bases and J lost 6, with 10 bases in between. CDR3 sequence: CASSVGGATNSPLHF. The CDR3 DNA sequence: TGTGCCAGCAGCGTAGGAGGAGCTACTAATTCACCCCTCCACTTT.

CDR3 sequence: CASSLNPYSNQPQHF. The CDR3 bases are TGTGCCAGCAGTTTAAACCCCTATAGCAATCAGCCCCAGCATTTT. The genes are TRBV27 and TRBJ1-5; D is ambiguous. V was pared by 2 bases and J by 0 bases, with 8 bases between. There are 15 residues in the CDR3. Germline V gene lookup returns CDR1 MNHEY and CDR2 SMNVEV (reference sequence).

This clonotype was recorded many times. The chain has TRBV6-5 and TRBJ2-7; possible D gene TRBD2, 5 bases. The V gene lost 3 bases and the J gene lost 3 bases, with 12 bases spanning the gap. CDR1 is MNHEY and CDR2 is SVGAGI in the germline V gene. The CDR3 sequence is 14 residues long. CDR3 sequence: CASSYAGENYEQYF. The CDR3 region has the DNA TGTGCCAGCAGTTATGCCGGGGAAAACTACGAGCAGTACTTC.

CDR3 loop: CASSVGGTSVNTEAFF. The CDR3, as DNA: TGTGCCAGCAGCGTAGGTGGTACGTCGGTTAACACTGAAGCTTTCTTT. V usage is TRBV11-2 and J usage is TRBJ1-1; D remains unclear. CDR3 size: 16 residues. Between the trimmed V and J ends, which lost 5 bases and 2 bases, there was a span of 18 bases. Germline V gene sequence: CDR1 SGHAT, CDR2 FQNNGV.

The J gene is TRBJ2-7, the V gene TRBV7-9; D call uncertain. CDR3 length: 12 residues. Germline assignment: CDR1 SEHNR and CDR2 FQNEAQ (reference sequence). The ends were cut back, 2 bases at V and 5 bases at J, with 7 bases in the middle. CDR3 sequence: CASSLKGNEQYF. The CDR3 region has the DNA TGTGCCAGCAGCTTAAAAGGGAACGAGCAGTACTTC.

This clonotype was observed many times. The chain recombines TRBV6-6 with TRBJ1-2; D gene ambiguous. The germline V gene has CDR1 MNHNY and CDR2 SVGAGI (reference sequence). CDR3 length: 14 residues. V was pared by 2 bases and J by 5 bases, with 12 bases between. The CDR3 DNA reads TGTGCCAGCAGTTACAGGTCCGATTCATATGGCTACACCTTC. Translated: CASSYRSDSYGYTF.

By proportion, this clonotype is medium-sized (0.01 to 0.1%). V usage is TRBV19 and J usage is TRBJ1-6; possible D gene TRBD1, 5 bases. The CDR3 has 15 amino acids. Germline V gives CDR1 LNHDA, CDR2 SQIVND (reference sequence). Trimming took 4 bases from V and 9 from J, leaving 16 bases between them. Written as DNA, the CDR3 is TGTGCCAGTAGTAAAATAAGGGACGGGCCTTCACCCCTCCACTTT. Protein product: CASSKIRDGPSPLHF.

This clonotype was counted many times. The chain has TRBV12-3 or TRBV12-4 and TRBJ2-2, with D perhaps matching TRBD2 (5 bases). CDR3 length equals 13 residues. The germline V and J ends were trimmed by 6 bases and 2 bases, with 7 bases remaining between them. CDR3 coding DNA: TGTGCCAGCAGCAGACTAAACACCGGGGAGCTGTTTTTT. Its translation is CASSRLNTGELFF.

J is TRBJ2-7 and V is TRBV2, with no clear D. Trimming removed 3 bases at V and 5 bases at J, with 8 bases between. Germline CDR1 and CDR2: SNHLY and FYNNEI. CDR3 size: 12 residues. The CDR3 region is CASSDEVDEQYF. The CDR3 coding sequence is TGTGCCAGCAGTGATGAGGTTGACGAGCAGTACTTC. Looking up the rest from reference TRBV2 and TRBJ2-7 gives the full variable domain: EPEVTQTPSHQVTQMGQEVILRCVPISNHLYFYWYRQILGQKVEFLVSFYNNEISEKSEIFDDQFSVERPDGSNFTLKIRSTKLEDSAMYFCASSDEVDEQYFGPGTRLTVT.

This chain connects TRBV9 to TRBJ2-1; D might be TRBD2 (6 bases). Germline CDR1 reads SGDLS; CDR2 reads YYNGEE. The CDR3 covers 17 residues. Trimming shortened V by 0 bases and J by 8 bases, and 21 bases separated the two germline ends. CDR3 sequence (DNA): TGTGCCAGCAGCGTAGAAGGCGGGGCTCCGGGCTTTGATGAGCAGTTCTTC. This codes for CASSVEGGAPGFDEQFF. The variable domain in full, completed from reference TRBV9 and TRBJ2-1, reads DSGVTQTPKHLITATGQRVTLRCSPRSGDLSVYWYQQSLDQGLQFLIQYYNGEERAKGNILERFSAQQFPDLHSELNLSSLELGDSALYFCASSVEGGAPGFDEQFFGPGTRLTVL.

There are many counts of this clonotype. The chain couples TRBV12-3 or TRBV12-4 to TRBJ2-5; possible D gene TRBD1, 6 bases. Trimming removed 2 bases at V and 5 bases at J, with 9 bases between. The CDR3 consists of 13 residues. Written as DNA, the CDR3 is TGTGCCAGCAGTTTATTACAGGGTGAGACCCAGTACTTC. Residues: CASSLLQGETQYF.